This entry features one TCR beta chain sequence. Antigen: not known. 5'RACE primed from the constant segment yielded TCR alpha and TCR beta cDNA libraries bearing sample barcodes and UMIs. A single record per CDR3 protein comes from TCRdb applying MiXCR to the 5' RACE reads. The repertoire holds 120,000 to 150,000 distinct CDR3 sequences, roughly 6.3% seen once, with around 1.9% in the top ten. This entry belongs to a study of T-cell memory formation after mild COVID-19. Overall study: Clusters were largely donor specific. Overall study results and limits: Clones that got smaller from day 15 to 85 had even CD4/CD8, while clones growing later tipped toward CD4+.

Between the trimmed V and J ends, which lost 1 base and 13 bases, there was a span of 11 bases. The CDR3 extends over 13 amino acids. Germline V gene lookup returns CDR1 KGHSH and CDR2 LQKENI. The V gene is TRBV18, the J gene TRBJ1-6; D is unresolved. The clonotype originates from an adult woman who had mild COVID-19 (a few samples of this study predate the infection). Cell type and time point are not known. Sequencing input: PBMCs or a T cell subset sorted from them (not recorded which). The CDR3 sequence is CASSPQEVMPLHF. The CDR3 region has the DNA TGTGCCAGCTCACCACAGGAGGTTATGCCCCTCCACTTT.